This T cell receptor (beta chain) is drawn from a study of T cell repertoires in cytomegalovirus infection. Turning to the study itself: Recently identified HLA-C-restricted CMV epitopes were among the peptides used. Both a matching HLA type and CMV infection were indicated by public TCR beta signatures.

To note about this clonotype: What it binds is unknown.

Study-wide results and limits: In two of eight donors, the top clonotype was HLA-C-restricted CMV-specific.

Per germline, CDR1 SGHDT and CDR2 YYEEEE. Trimming left V 0 bases short and J 1 base short, with 7 bases between. The CDR3 is 14 residues long. TCRdb redid the calling of the reads with MiXCR, one entry per CDR3 protein. This sample has more than 300,000 distinct CDR3 sequences, with about 35% found just once. The sample was cultured PBMCs, taken from culture after CMV antigen stimulation. This TCR was recovered from a human donor in good health (CMV status not recorded). Some clones in this sample may be carry-over from other donors' samples. This chain joins TRBV5-6 and TRBJ1-1, with D uncertain. CDR3 sequence: CASSLVTRNTEAFF. CDR3 DNA sequence: TGTGCCAGCAGCTTGGTGACAAGGAACACTGAAGCTTTCTTT.